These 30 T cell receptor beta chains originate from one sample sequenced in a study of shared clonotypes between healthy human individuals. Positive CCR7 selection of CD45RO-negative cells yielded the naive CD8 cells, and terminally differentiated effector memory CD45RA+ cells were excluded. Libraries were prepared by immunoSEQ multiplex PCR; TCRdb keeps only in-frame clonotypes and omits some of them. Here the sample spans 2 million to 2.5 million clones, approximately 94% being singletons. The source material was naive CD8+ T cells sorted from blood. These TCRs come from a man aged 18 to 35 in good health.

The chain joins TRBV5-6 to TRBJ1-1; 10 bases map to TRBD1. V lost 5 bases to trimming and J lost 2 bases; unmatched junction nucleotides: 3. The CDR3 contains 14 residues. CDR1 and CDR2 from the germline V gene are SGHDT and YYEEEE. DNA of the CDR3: TGTGCCAGCAGTCGGGACAGGGGAAACACTGAAGCTTTCTTT. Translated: CASSRDRGNTEAFF.

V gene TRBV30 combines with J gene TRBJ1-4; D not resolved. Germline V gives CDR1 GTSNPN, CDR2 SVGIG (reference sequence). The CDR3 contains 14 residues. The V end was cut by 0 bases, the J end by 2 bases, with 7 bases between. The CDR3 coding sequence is TGTGCCTGGAGTGTACACGTTACTAATGAAAAACTGTTTTTT. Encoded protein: CAWSVHVTNEKLFF.

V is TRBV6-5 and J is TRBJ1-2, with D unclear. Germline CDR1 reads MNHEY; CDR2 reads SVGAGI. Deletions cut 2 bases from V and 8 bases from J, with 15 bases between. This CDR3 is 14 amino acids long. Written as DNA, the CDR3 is TGTGCCAGCAGTTACGGGGAGGGTACAGAAGGCTACACCTTC. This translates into CASSYGEGTEGYTF.

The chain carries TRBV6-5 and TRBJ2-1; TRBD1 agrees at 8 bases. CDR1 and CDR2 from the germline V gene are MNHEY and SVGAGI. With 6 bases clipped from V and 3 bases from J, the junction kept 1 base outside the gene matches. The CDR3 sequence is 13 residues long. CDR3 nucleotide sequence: TGTGCCAGCAGGACAGGGGACTACAATGAGCAGTTCTTC. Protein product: CASRTGDYNEQFF.

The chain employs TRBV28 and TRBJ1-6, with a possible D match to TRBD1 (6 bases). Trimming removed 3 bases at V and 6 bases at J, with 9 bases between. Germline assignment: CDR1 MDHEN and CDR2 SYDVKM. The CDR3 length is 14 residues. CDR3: CASSLADSNSPLHF. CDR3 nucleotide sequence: TGTGCCAGCAGTTTGGCGGACAGTAATTCACCCCTCCACTTT.

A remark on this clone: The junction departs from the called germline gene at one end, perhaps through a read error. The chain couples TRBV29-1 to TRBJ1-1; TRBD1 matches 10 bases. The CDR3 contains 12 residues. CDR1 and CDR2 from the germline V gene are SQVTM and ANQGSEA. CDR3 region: CSIDRGLPEAFF. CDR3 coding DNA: TGCAGCATTGACAGGGGGCTCCCTGAAGCTTTCTTT.

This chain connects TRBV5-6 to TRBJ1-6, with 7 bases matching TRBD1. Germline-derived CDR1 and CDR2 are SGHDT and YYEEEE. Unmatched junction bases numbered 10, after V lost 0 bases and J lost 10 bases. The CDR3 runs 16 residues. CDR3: CASSLGTGPGGSPLHF. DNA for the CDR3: TGTGCCAGCAGCTTGGGGACAGGCCCTGGGGGATCACCCCTCCACTTT.

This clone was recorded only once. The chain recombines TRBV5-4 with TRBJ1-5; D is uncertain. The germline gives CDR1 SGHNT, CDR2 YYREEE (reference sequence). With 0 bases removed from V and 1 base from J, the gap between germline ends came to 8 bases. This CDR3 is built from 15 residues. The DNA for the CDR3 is TGTGCCAGCAGCTTGGGGCCACAAAGCAATCAGCCCCAGCATTTT. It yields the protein CASSLGPQSNQPQHF.

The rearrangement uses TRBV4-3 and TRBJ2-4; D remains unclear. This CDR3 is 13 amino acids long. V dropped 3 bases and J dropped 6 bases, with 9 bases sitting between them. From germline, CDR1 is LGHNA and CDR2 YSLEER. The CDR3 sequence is CASSQAAGNIQYF. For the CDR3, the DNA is TGCGCCAGCAGCCAGGCCGCAGGAAACATTCAGTACTTC.

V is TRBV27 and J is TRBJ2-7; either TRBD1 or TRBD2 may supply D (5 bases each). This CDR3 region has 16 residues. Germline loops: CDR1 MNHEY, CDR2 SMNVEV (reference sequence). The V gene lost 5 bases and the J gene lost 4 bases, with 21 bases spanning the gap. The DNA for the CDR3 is TGTGCCAGCAGTCCATCCTGGGGGAGACTAATATACGAGCAGTACTTC. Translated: CASSPSWGRLIYEQYF.

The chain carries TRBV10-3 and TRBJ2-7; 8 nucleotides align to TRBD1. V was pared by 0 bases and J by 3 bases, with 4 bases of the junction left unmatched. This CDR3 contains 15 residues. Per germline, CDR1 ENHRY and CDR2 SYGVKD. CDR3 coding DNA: TGTGCCATCAGTGAGTCCCGGGACAGGATCTACGAGCAGTACTTC. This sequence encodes CAISESRDRIYEQYF.

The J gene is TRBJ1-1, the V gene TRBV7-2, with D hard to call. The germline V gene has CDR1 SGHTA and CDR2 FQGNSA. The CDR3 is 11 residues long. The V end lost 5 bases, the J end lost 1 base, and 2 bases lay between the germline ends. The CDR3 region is CASSQNTEAFF. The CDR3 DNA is TGTGCCAGCAGCCAGAACACTGAAGCTTTCTTT.

CDR3 DNA sequence: TGTGCCAGCAGCTACGAAGGAGGGGCGAGGGGGACTGAAGCTTTCTTT. Amino acid sequence: CASSYEGGARGTEAFF. The V call is TRBV5-6, the J call TRBJ1-1, with D possibly TRBD1 on 6 matching bases. Germline loops: CDR1 SGHDT, CDR2 YYEEEE. The CDR3 length is 16 residues. Trimming pared 3 bases from V and 5 bases from J, leaving 20 bases between.

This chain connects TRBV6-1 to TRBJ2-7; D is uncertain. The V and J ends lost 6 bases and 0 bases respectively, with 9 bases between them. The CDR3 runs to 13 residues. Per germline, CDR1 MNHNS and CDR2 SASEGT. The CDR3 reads CASRGFNSYEQYF. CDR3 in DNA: TGTGCCAGCAGGGGTTTTAACTCCTACGAGCAGTACTTC.

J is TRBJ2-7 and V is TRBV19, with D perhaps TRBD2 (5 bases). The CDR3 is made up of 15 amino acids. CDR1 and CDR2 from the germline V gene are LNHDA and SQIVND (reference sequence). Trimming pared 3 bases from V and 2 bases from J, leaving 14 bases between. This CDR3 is CASSIGPSGAYEQYF. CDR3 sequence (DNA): TGTGCCAGTAGTATTGGGCCCAGCGGTGCCTACGAGCAGTACTTC.

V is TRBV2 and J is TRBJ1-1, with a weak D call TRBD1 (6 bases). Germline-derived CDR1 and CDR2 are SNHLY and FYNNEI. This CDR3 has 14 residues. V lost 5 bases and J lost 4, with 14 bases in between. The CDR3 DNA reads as TGTGCCAGCAGTCTGGTGGGGGCAGGCACTGAAGCTTTCTTT. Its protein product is CASSLVGAGTEAFF.

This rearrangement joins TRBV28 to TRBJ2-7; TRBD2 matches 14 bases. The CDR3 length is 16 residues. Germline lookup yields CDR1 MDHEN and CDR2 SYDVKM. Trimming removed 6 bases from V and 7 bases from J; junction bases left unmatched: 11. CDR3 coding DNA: TGTGCCAGCAGACCTGGGACTAGCGGGGGATTGGGGGAGCAGTACTTC. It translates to CASRPGTSGGLGEQYF. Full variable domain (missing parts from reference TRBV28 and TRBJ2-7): DVKVTQSSRYLVKRTGEKVFLECVQDMDHENMFWYRQDPGLGLRLIYFSYDVKMKEKGDIPEGYSVSREKKERFSLILESASTNQTSMYLCASRPGTSGGLGEQYFGPGTRLTVT.

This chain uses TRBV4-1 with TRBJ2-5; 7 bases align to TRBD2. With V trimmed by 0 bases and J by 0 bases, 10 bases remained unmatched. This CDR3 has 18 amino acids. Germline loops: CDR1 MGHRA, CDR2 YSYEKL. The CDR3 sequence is CASSQDKWEGRYQETQYF. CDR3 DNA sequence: TGCGCCAGCAGCCAAGATAAGTGGGAGGGCCGCTACCAAGAGACCCAGTACTTC.

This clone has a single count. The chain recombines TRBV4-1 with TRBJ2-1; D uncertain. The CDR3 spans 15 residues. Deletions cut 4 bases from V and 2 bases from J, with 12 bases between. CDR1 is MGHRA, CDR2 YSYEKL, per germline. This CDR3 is CASSLTAIPYNEQFF. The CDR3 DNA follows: TGCGCCAGCAGCCTGACTGCAATCCCCTACAATGAGCAGTTCTTC.

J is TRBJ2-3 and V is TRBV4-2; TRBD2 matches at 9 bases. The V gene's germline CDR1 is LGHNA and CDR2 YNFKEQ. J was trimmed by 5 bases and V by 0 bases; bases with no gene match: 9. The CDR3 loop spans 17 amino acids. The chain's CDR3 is CASSQETSGWLGDTQYF. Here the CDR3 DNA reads TGTGCCAGCAGCCAAGAAACTAGCGGGTGGTTAGGAGATACGCAGTATTTT.

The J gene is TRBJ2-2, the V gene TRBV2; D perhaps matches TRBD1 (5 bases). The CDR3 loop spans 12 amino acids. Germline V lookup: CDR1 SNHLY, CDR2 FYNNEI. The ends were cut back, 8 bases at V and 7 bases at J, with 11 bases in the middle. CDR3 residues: CASQPGFGELFF. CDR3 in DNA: TGTGCCAGCCAACCAGGGTTCGGGGAGCTGTTTTTT.

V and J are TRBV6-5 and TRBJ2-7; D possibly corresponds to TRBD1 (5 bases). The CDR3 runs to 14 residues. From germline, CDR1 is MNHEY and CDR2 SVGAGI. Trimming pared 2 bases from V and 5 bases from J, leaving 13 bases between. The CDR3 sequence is CASSYLLGAHEQYF. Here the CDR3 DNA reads TGTGCCAGCAGTTACCTCCTTGGGGCCCACGAGCAGTACTTC.

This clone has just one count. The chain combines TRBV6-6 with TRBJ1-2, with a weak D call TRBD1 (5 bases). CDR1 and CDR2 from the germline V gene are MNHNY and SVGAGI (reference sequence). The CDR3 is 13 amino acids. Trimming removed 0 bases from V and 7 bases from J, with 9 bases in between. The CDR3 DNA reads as TGTGCCAGCAGTTACTCTCCAGGGTCTGGCTACACCTTC. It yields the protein CASSYSPGSGYTF.

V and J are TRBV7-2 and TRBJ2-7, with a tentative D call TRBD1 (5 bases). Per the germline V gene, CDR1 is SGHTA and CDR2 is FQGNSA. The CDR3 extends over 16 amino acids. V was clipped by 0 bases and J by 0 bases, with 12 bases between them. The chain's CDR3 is CASSLAGVAYSYEQYF. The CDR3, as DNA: TGTGCCAGCAGCTTAGCAGGGGTGGCTTACTCCTACGAGCAGTACTTC.

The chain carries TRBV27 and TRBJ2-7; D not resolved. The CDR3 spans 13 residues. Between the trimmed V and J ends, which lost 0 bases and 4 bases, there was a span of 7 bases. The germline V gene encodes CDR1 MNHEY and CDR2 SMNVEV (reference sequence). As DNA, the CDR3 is TGTGCCAGCAGTTTATCTGAGGAGTACGAGCAGTACTTC. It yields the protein CASSLSEEYEQYF.

As DNA, the CDR3 is TGTGCCAGCTCACCGGGACAGGGAGGGGATGGCTACACCTTC. Translating gives CASSPGQGGDGYTF. This chain links TRBV18 with TRBJ1-2; 9 bases line up with TRBD1. Germline V gene lookup returns CDR1 KGHSH and CDR2 LQKENI. This CDR3 comprises 14 residues. The V segment lost 3 bases and the J segment 6 bases; nucleotides outside the gene matches: 5.

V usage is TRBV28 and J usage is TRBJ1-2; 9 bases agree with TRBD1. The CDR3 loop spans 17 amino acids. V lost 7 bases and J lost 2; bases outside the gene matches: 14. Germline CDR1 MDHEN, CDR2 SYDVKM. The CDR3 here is CASTPRGTGFLNYGYTF. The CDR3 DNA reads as TGTGCCAGCACCCCTCGCGGGACAGGGTTTTTAAACTATGGCTACACCTTC.

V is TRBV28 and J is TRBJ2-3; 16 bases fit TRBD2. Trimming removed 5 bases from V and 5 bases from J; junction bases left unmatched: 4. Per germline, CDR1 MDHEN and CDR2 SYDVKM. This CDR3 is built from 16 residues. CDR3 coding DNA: TGTGCCAGCAGTCCGGGACTAGCGGGAGGGGGAGATACGCAGTATTTT. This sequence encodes CASSPGLAGGGDTQYF.

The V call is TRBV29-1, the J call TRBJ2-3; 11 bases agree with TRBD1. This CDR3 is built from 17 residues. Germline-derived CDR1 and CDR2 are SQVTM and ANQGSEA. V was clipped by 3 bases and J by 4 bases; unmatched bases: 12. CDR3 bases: TGCAGCGTTGAGGGGCTGTGGACAGGGGGCGGGTCAGATACGCAGTATTTT. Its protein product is CSVEGLWTGGGSDTQYF.

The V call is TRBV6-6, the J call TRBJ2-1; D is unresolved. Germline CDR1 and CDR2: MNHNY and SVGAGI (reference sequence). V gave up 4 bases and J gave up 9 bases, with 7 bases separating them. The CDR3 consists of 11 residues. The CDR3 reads CASSFGSEQFF. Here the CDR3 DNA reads TGTGCCAGCAGTTTTGGCAGTGAGCAGTTCTTC.